Below, one TCR beta chain is given with its context. Germline CDR1 and CDR2: SGHVS and FNYEAQ. This CDR3 contains 13 residues. V was cut by 4 bases and J by 3 bases, with 9 bases left in between. The data were produced by immunoSEQ multiplex PCR, yet TCRdb's version contains in-frame clones alone and is incomplete. The data show more than 85,000 clones, about four fifths seen once. The data derive from a study of OX40 agonist ivuxolimab in advanced cancers. About the study: Dose-escalation patients were diagnosed with hepatocellular carcinoma, melanoma, renal cell cancer or head and neck cancer. Allowance was made for prior anti-PD-1, anti-PD-L1 or anti-CTLA-4 therapy, and 40% to 45% had some.

The source was CD4+ or CD8+ T cells sorted from blood, collected in a trial of the OX40 agonist ivuxolimab. This receptor was obtained from an adult with an advanced solid tumor such as melanoma, head and neck, liver or kidney cancer. The V gene is TRBV7-6, the J gene TRBJ1-1; the D is unclear. CDR3: CASSYQSYTEAFF. CDR3 nucleotides: TGTGCCAGCAGCTACCAGAGTTACACTGAAGCTTTCTTT. The complete variable domain, with remaining parts taken from reference TRBV7-6 and TRBJ1-1, reads GAGVSQSPRYKVTKRGQDVALRCDPISGHVSLYWYRQALGQGPEFLTYFNYEAQQDKSGLPNDRFSAERPEGSISTLTIQRTEQRDSAMYRCASSYQSYTEAFFGQGTRLTVV.